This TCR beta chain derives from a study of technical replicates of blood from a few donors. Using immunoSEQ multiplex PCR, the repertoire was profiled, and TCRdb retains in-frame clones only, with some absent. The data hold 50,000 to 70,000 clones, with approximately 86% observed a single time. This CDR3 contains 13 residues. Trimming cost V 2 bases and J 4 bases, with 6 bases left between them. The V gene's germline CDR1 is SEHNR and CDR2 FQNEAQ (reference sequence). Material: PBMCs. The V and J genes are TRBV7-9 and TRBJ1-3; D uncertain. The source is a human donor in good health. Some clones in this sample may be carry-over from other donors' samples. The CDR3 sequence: CASSLTEGNTIYF. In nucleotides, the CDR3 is TGTGCCAGCAGCTTAACAGAAGGAAACACCATATATTTT.